This entry concerns a single TCR beta chain. What it recognizes is unknown. The same CDR3 can be traced to other DNA sequences in this sample. The CDR3 sequence is 11 residues long. V was trimmed by 4 bases and J by 3 bases, leaving 1 base between them. In germline, CDR1 is SGHDN, CDR2 FVKESK. Healthy and HIV-negative, the adult donors had no recent acute infections or vaccinations. Donors, without exception, were Caucasian adults residing in Nashville, Tennessee. Execution of the assay was at deep level. The protocol was immunoSEQ multiplex PCR, while the TCRdb copy is restricted to in-frame clones and leaves out a portion. Of approximately 2.5 million clones listed, 85% to 95% are singletons. These data originate in a study of shared clonotypes between healthy human individuals. Study observations and caveats: Represented genetic and exposure-history diversity was restricted by having few donors.

The TCR sequence derives from a man younger than 35 in good health. The sample consisted of naive CD4+ T cells sorted from blood. The subset here: CD45RA+ positively selected. The chain is built from TRBV14 and TRBJ2-1; D not resolved. DNA for the CDR3: TGTGCCAGCAGCCGCTACAATGAGCAGTTCTTC. It codes for CASSRYNEQFF. Filled out from reference TRBV14 and TRBJ2-1, the complete variable domain reads EAGVTQFPSHSVIEKGQTVTLRCDPISGHDNLYWYRRVMGKEIKFLLHFVKESKQDESGMPNNRFLAERTGGTYSTLKVQPAELEDSGVYFCASSRYNEQFFGPGTRLTVL.